These 22 T cell receptor beta chains originate from one sample sequenced in a study of Tregs in tolerant kidney transplant recipients. The data were produced by immunoSEQ multiplex PCR, yet TCRdb's version contains in-frame clones alone and is incomplete. The sample contains 69,000 or so clones, around nine tenths of which appear only once. The input for sequencing was CD4+ T cells from blood, taken before the transplant. These receptors all come from a human donor who received a combined kidney and bone marrow transplant.

V is TRBV5-6 and J is TRBJ1-2, with D possibly being TRBD1 (6 bases). The germline V and J ends were trimmed by 6 bases and 4 bases, with 10 bases remaining between them. Germline CDR1 reads SGHDT; CDR2 reads YYEEEE. CDR3 length: 12 residues. DNA of the CDR3: TGTGCCAGCACCATGGACAGCTATGGCTACACCTTC. Translated: CASTMDSYGYTF.

The chain links TRBV11-2 to TRBJ2-7; D gene unclear. Germline V CDR1 and CDR2: SGHAT, FQNNGV. V was shortened by 1 base and J by 7 bases, with 8 bases between the two germline ends. This CDR3 region has 12 residues. The CDR3 nucleotides are TGTGCCAGCAGCTTAGCTCGTGCGGAGCAGTACTTC. This encodes CASSLARAEQYF.

The rearrangement uses TRBV5-6 and TRBJ2-7; no clear D gene. The ends were cut back, 2 bases at V and 1 base at J, with 13 bases in the middle. This CDR3 has 15 residues. The germline CDR1 and CDR2 sequences are SGHDT and YYEEEE. CDR3 in amino acids: CASSLSWQISYEQYF. In DNA form, the CDR3 reads TGTGCCAGCAGCTTATCTTGGCAGATTTCCTACGAGCAGTACTTC.

The gene calls are TRBV30 and TRBJ1-3; possibly TRBD1 for D (5 bases). V was trimmed by 0 bases and J by 0 bases, leaving 6 bases between them. This CDR3 has 14 amino acids. CDR1 GTSNPN and CDR2 SVGIG come from the germline V gene (reference sequence). DNA for the CDR3: TGTGCCTGGAGTGTCAGGGTCTCTGGAAACACCATATATTTT. It is translated as CAWSVRVSGNTIYF. Looking up the rest from reference TRBV30 and TRBJ1-3 gives the full variable domain: SQTIHQWPATLVQPVGSPLSLECTVEGTSNPNLYWYRQAAGRGLQLLFYSVGIGQISSEVPQNLSASRPQDRQFILSSKKLLLSDSGFYLCAWSVRVSGNTIYFGEGSWLTVV.

The table lists this clone with a few counts. The J gene is TRBJ2-1, the V gene TRBV9; D may be TRBD2 (5 bases). V lost 3 bases to trimming and J lost 7 bases, with 14 bases between them. From germline, CDR1 is SGDLS and CDR2 YYNGEE. This CDR3 contains 14 residues. CDR3 coding DNA: TGTGCCAGCAGCGCCACAACTAGTACGAATGAGCAGTTCTTC. Translated, it gives CASSATTSTNEQFF.

For the CDR3, the DNA is TGTGCCAGCAGTTCCCATTCAGGGGTATCGGCTTTCTTT. Encoded protein: CASSSHSGVSAFF. This chain links TRBV27 with TRBJ1-1; perhaps TRBD1 as D (6 bases). Per germline, CDR1 MNHEY and CDR2 SMNVEV (reference sequence). Trimming removed 4 bases at V and 11 bases at J, with 17 bases between. This CDR3 has 13 amino acids.

The chain recombines TRBV4-2 with TRBJ1-1, with D unresolved. This CDR3 is built from 16 residues. Between the trimmed V and J ends, which lost 3 bases and 0 bases, there was a span of 14 bases. CDR1 and CDR2 from the germline V gene are LGHNA and YNFKEQ. This CDR3 reads CASSQPVGNLNTEAFF. Here the CDR3 DNA reads TGTGCCAGCAGCCAGCCAGTCGGGAATTTGAACACTGAAGCTTTCTTT.

The V gene is TRBV29-1, the J gene TRBJ2-3; D might be TRBD1 (5 bases). The CDR3 is 13 residues long. CDR1 is SQVTM, CDR2 ANQGSEA, per germline. V lost 3 bases and J lost 4, with 11 bases in between. The CDR3 sequence: CSVEGQSADTQYF. For the CDR3, the DNA is TGCAGCGTTGAGGGGCAATCGGCAGATACGCAGTATTTT.

The chain employs TRBV10-3 and TRBJ2-7; no reliable D call. CDR3 length: 13 amino acids. Germline V CDR1 and CDR2: ENHRY, SYGVKD. V was cut by 7 bases and J by 2 bases, with 12 bases left in between. The CDR3 region has the DNA TGTGCCATCAAGACGGAGAATCCCTACGAGCAGTACTTC. Its protein is CAIKTENPYEQYF.

The V call is TRBV2, the J call TRBJ2-5, with 9 bases identical to TRBD2. V dropped 7 bases and J dropped 2; count of bases not matched to a gene: 5. Germline CDR1 is SNHLY and CDR2 is FYNNEI. The CDR3 sequence is 14 residues long. This chain's CDR3 is CASKRLAAQETQYF. The CDR3 DNA follows: TGTGCCAGCAAAAGACTAGCGGCACAAGAGACCCAGTACTTC.

The V call is TRBV18, the J call TRBJ2-1, with a possible D match to TRBD1 (5 bases). V was shortened by 4 bases and J by 13 bases, with 17 bases between the two germline ends. Germline V lookup: CDR1 KGHSH, CDR2 LQKENI. The CDR3 length is 13 residues. DNA of the CDR3: TGTGCCAGCTCACTCGGCCAGACAGATTTTCAGTTCTTC. This translates into CASSLGQTDFQFF.

In its sample, this clone was seen once. For the CDR3, the DNA is TGCGCCAGCAGCTTGGCCGGACAAACCTACGAGCAGTACTTC. Amino acid sequence: CASSLAGQTYEQYF. The chain is built from TRBV5-1 and TRBJ2-7, with TRBD1 as a possible D gene (5 bases). CDR1 SGHRS and CDR2 YFSETQ come from the germline V gene. The CDR3 loop spans 14 amino acids. Trimming took off 0 bases at V and 2 bases at J, with 9 bases between the two ends.

The CDR3 spells CASSEGTSGTIYNEQFF. The CDR3 DNA is TGCGCCAGCAGTGAGGGGACTAGCGGGACGATATACAATGAGCAGTTCTTC. This chain joins TRBV10-2 and TRBJ2-1, with TRBD2 matching over 13 bases. CDR3 length: 17 residues. CDR1 and CDR2 (germline): WSHSY, SAAADI. V dropped 2 bases and J dropped 4; count of bases not matched to a gene: 5.

This sequence joins TRBV19 and TRBJ2-2, with a weak D call TRBD1 (6 bases). The CDR3 sequence is 15 residues long. Germline loops: CDR1 LNHDA, CDR2 SQIVND (reference sequence). The V end lost 3 bases, the J end lost 0 bases, and 8 bases lay between the germline ends. CDR3 amino acids: CASSMGHPNTGELFF. The CDR3, as DNA: TGTGCCAGTAGTATGGGACACCCGAACACCGGGGAGCTGTTTTTT.

The chain recombines TRBV18 with TRBJ2-5, with a weak D call TRBD1 (7 bases). CDR1 is KGHSH, CDR2 LQKENI, per germline. V was cut by 3 bases and J by 8 bases, with 19 bases left in between. The CDR3 has 15 residues. The CDR3 nucleotides are TGTGCCAGCTCACCTTACCAGAGACAGGGAGGAACCCAGTACTTC. This sequence encodes CASSPYQRQGGTQYF.

V usage is TRBV7-3 and J usage is TRBJ2-1; 8 nucleotides match TRBD2. CDR1 is SGHTA and CDR2 is FQGTGA in the germline V gene. This CDR3 has 15 amino acids. Unmatched junction bases numbered 8, after V lost 4 bases and J lost 6 bases. Here the CDR3 DNA reads TGTGCCAGCAGCTCCACTGCAGCGGGAGCCAATGAGCAGTTCTTC. It is translated as CASSSTAAGANEQFF.

This chain links TRBV19 with TRBJ2-7; D is unresolved. CDR3 length: 14 amino acids. The V and J ends lost 5 bases and 2 bases respectively, with 13 bases between them. Per the germline V gene, CDR1 is LNHDA and CDR2 is SQIVND (reference sequence). DNA for the CDR3: TGTGCCAGTAGTCCCAGTGGCGCGGCCTACGAGCAGTACTTC. Amino acids: CASSPSGAAYEQYF.

The rearrangement links TRBV7-9 to TRBJ2-1, with TRBD2 as a possible D gene (6 bases). The germline CDR1 and CDR2 sequences are SEHNR and FQNEAQ (reference sequence). Between the trimmed V and J ends, which lost 3 bases and 0 bases, there was a span of 18 bases. The CDR3 spans 18 residues. The CDR3, as DNA: TGTGCCAGCAGCTTGCCCCAACCGCGGGAAGGCTCCTACAATGAGCAGTTCTTC. Translated, it gives CASSLPQPREGSYNEQFF.

J is TRBJ1-1 and V is TRBV5-1, with a weak D call TRBD1 (6 bases). This CDR3 has 17 amino acids. CDR1 is SGHRS and CDR2 is YFSETQ in the germline V gene. V was trimmed by 3 bases and J by 5 bases, leaving 23 bases between them. CDR3 sequence: CASSSDTLQGYGTEAFF. CDR3 in DNA: TGCGCCAGCAGCTCGGACACCCTACAGGGATATGGTACTGAAGCTTTCTTT. The full variable domain, with the rest looked up from reference TRBV5-1 and TRBJ1-1, is KAGVTQTPRYLIKTRGQQVTLSCSPISGHRSVSWYQQTPGQGLQFLFEYFSETQRNKGNFPGRFSGRQFSNSRSEMNVSTLELGDSALYLCASSSDTLQGYGTEAFFGQGTRLTVV.

The chain employs TRBV5-6 and TRBJ2-7; a weak D match, TRBD1 (5 bases). V lost 3 bases to trimming and J lost 3 bases, with 13 bases between them. CDR3 size: 14 residues. The V gene's germline CDR1 is SGHDT and CDR2 YYEEEE. Written as DNA, the CDR3 is TGTGCCAGCAGCTCCCAGGGTTCAGTCTACGAGCAGTACTTC. This codes for CASSSQGSVYEQYF. Together with reference TRBV5-6 and TRBJ2-7, the CDR3 gives the full variable domain: DAGVTQSPTHLIKTRGQQVTLRCSPKSGHDTVSWYQQALGQGPQFIFQYYEEEERQRGNFPDRFSGHQFPNYSSELNVNALLLGDSALYLCASSSQGSVYEQYFGPGTRLTVT.

The chain employs TRBV2 and TRBJ2-3; the match to TRBD2 covers 10 bases. The germline V gene has CDR1 SNHLY and CDR2 FYNNEI. J gave up 3 bases and V 4 bases, and 1 base lay outside the gene matches. CDR3 length: 14 amino acids. CDR3 sequence reads: CASSVGLATDTQYF. In nucleotides, the CDR3 is TGTGCCAGCAGTGTGGGACTAGCGACAGATACGCAGTATTTT.

This clone was detected once. The rearrangement uses TRBV30 and TRBJ2-1; 9 nucleotides agree with TRBD2. V lost 5 bases and J lost 3; bases outside the gene matches: 5. Germline V CDR1 and CDR2: GTSNPN, SVGIG (reference sequence). This CDR3 is built from 14 residues. The CDR3 here is CAWQELAGYNEQFF. The CDR3 DNA follows: TGTGCCTGGCAAGAACTAGCGGGCTACAATGAGCAGTTCTTC.